These 26 T cell receptor beta chains share one sample of origin, sequenced in a study of T-cell memory formation after mild COVID-19. TCRdb passed the 5' RACE reads through MiXCR, listing each CDR3 protein once. The sample holds approximately 390,000 distinct CDR3 sequences; around a sixth are singletons and the top ten take around a fifth. The sequencing sample was made of PBMCs or a T cell subset sorted from them (not recorded which). These receptors were collected from a man between 18 and 35 years old who had mild COVID-19 (a few samples of this study predate the infection). Cell type and time point are not known.

J is TRBJ1-1 and V is TRBV29-1; D possibly corresponds to TRBD1 (6 bases). Trimming shortened V by 4 bases and J by 5 bases, and 14 bases separated the two germline ends. CDR3 size: 13 residues. Germline-derived CDR1 and CDR2 are SQVTM and ANQGSEA. The CDR3 spells CSVGHRVGTEAFF. As DNA, the CDR3 is TGCAGCGTTGGACACAGGGTCGGAACTGAAGCTTTCTTT.

The genes are TRBV4-1 and TRBJ2-7, with D perhaps matching TRBD2 (6 bases). Trimming shortened V by 11 bases and J by 6 bases, and 17 bases separated the two germline ends. Per germline, CDR1 MGHRA and CDR2 YSYEKL. This CDR3 is built from 12 residues. For the CDR3, the DNA is TGCGCCTCGAATTCTGGGGGGTTCGAGCAGTACTTC. It translates to CASNSGGFEQYF.

Only a few counts were recorded for this clonotype. This chain links TRBV10-3 with TRBJ2-5; 8 bases are shared with TRBD1. The CDR3 contains 14 residues. Trimming at V came to 6 bases and at J to 2 bases, leaving 5 bases not matched to a gene. Per germline, CDR1 ENHRY and CDR2 SYGVKD. CDR3 DNA: TGTGCCATCAGCCCCAGGGGGCTACAAGAGACCCAGTACTTC. It yields the protein CAISPRGLQETQYF.

The rearrangement joins TRBV11-2 to TRBJ1-2; no reliable D call. The CDR3 is made up of 15 amino acids. The ends were cut back, 5 bases at V and 1 base at J, with 14 bases in the middle. From germline, CDR1 is SGHAT and CDR2 FQNNGV. In nucleotides, the CDR3 is TGTGCCAGCAGCCTTAGCGTGGACTATAACTATGGCTACACCTTC. Translation gives CASSLSVDYNYGYTF.

This clonotype was detected only a few times. The genes are TRBV7-2 and TRBJ2-3; D gene ambiguous. In germline, CDR1 is SGHTA, CDR2 FQGNSA. V dropped 4 bases and J dropped 0 bases, with 11 bases sitting between them. The CDR3 is made up of 15 amino acids. The CDR3 region is CASSWVTASTDTQYF. In nucleotides, the CDR3 is TGTGCCAGCAGCTGGGTCACAGCTAGCACAGATACGCAGTATTTT.

This chain uses TRBV4-2 with TRBJ2-1, with TRBD2 matching over 10 bases. With 4 bases clipped from V and 7 bases from J, the junction kept 7 bases outside the gene matches. This CDR3 region has 15 residues. The V gene's germline CDR1 is LGHNA and CDR2 YNFKEQ. The CDR3 DNA follows: TGTGCCAGCAGCCGAGTAGCGGGGGGACTTAATGAGCAGTTCTTC. Its protein is CASSRVAGGLNEQFF.

CDR3: CASSVPAGVGTQYF. Written as DNA, the CDR3 is TGTGCCAGCAGTGTGCCAGCGGGGGTCGGGACCCAGTACTTC. This chain connects TRBV25-1 to TRBJ2-5, with TRBD2 matching 8 bases. Germline V CDR1 and CDR2: MGHDK, SYGVNS. V gave up 4 bases and J gave up 7 bases; unmatched junction bases: 8. CDR3 length equals 14 residues.

The CDR3 DNA sequence: TGTGCCAGTAAGCTGGGTCCGGACAGGGGGCCCCCCCACACTGAAGCTTTCTTT. It specifies CASKLGPDRGPPHTEAFF. J is TRBJ1-1 and V is TRBV19; 11 positions agree with TRBD1. Trimming removed 7 bases from V and 3 bases from J; junction bases left unmatched: 16. In germline, CDR1 is LNHDA, CDR2 SQIVND (reference sequence). The CDR3 runs 18 residues.

This CDR3 is CASSSDSGEETQYF. CDR3 DNA: TGCGCCAGCAGCTCAGACAGTGGAGAAGAGACCCAGTACTTC. This chain uses TRBV5-1 with TRBJ2-5, with a possible D match to TRBD1 (5 bases). This CDR3 is built from 14 residues. Germline CDR1 and CDR2: SGHRS and YFSETQ. V lost 3 bases, J lost 3 bases, and 12 bases lay in between.

V is TRBV5-8 and J is TRBJ2-5; 10 bases are a match to TRBD2. The CDR3 sequence is 18 residues long. With V trimmed by 4 bases and J by 4 bases, 16 bases remained unmatched. Germline V gene data show CDR1 as SGHTS and CDR2 as YDEGEE. CDR3 DNA: TGTGCCAGCAGCAACATCAAGCAAGCGGGGGGGCCAGGAGAGACCCAGTACTTC. This translates into CASSNIKQAGGPGETQYF. Complete variable domain (other parts from reference TRBV5-8 and TRBJ2-5): EAGVTQSPTHLIKTRGQQATLRCSPISGHTSVYWYQQALGLGLQFLLWYDEGEERNRGNFPPRFSGRQFPNYSSELNVNALELEDSALYLCASSNIKQAGGPGETQYFGPGTRLLVL.

This clonotype has only a few counts. This sequence joins TRBV11-3 and TRBJ2-1; 7 bases line up with TRBD2. The CDR3 is made up of 16 amino acids. The germline V gene encodes CDR1 SGHNT and CDR2 YENEEA. V was clipped by 2 bases and J by 8 bases; unmatched bases: 12. CDR3 sequence reads: CASSLSDSAGYYEQFF. CDR3 coding DNA: TGTGCCAGCAGCTTATCTGATTCAGCGGGGTATTATGAGCAGTTCTTC.

This chain uses TRBV6-2 or TRBV6-3 with TRBJ1-2, with unresolved D. Deletions cut 5 bases from V and 2 bases from J, with 12 bases between. CDR3 size: 14 residues. From germline, CDR1 is MNHEY and CDR2 SVGEGT. CDR3 DNA sequence: TGTGCCAGCAGTCCCCCGGAACGAAACTATGGCTACACCTTC. Residues: CASSPPERNYGYTF.

The gene calls are TRBV2 and TRBJ2-4; D is perhaps TRBD1 (5 bases). CDR3 length: 14 amino acids. Per germline, CDR1 SNHLY and CDR2 FYNNEI. The V end was cut by 4 bases, the J end by 9 bases, with 16 bases between. In DNA form, the CDR3 reads TGTGCCAGCAGTGTGGTGGGGCGGATGGGCATTCAGTACTTC. Amino acids: CASSVVGRMGIQYF.

This rearrangement joins TRBV14 to TRBJ2-5; D is undetermined. Germline lookup yields CDR1 SGHDN and CDR2 FVKESK. V was clipped by 3 bases and J by 4 bases, with 3 bases between them. The CDR3 totals 11 residues. CDR3 DNA: TGTGCCAGCAGCCACGCAGAGACCCAGTACTTC. Translating gives CASSHAETQYF.

The chain uses TRBV6-1 and TRBJ2-6; perhaps TRBD1 as D (6 bases). This CDR3 has 15 residues. Trimming stripped 8 bases from V and 1 base from J, with 12 bases between. Germline CDR1 MNHNS, CDR2 SASEGT. CDR3 sequence (DNA): TGTGCCAGCCTCTTCGGACAGTCTGGGGCCAACGTCCTGACTTTC. It translates to CASLFGQSGANVLTF.

This clonotype was picked up a small number of times. V usage is TRBV27 and J usage is TRBJ2-6; 7 bases agree with TRBD1. CDR1 and CDR2 (germline): MNHEY, SMNVEV (reference sequence). V trimming: 1 base; J trimming: 1 base; junction bases outside the gene matches: 7. The CDR3 contains 18 residues. This CDR3 is CASSLLQGLQSGANVLTF. The CDR3 region has the DNA TGTGCCAGCAGTTTATTACAGGGGCTCCAGTCTGGGGCCAACGTCCTGACTTTC.

There are a few counts of this clonotype. V is TRBV20-1 and J is TRBJ2-1; 7 bases map to TRBD2. The CDR3 totals 16 residues. The J segment lost 4 bases and the V segment lost 1 base, leaving 10 bases of the junction unmatched. The V gene's germline CDR1 is DFQATT and CDR2 SNEGSKA (reference sequence). This CDR3 reads CSARAAAGDLYNEQFF. CDR3 nucleotide sequence: TGCAGTGCTAGAGCGGCGGCGGGGGACCTGTACAATGAGCAGTTCTTC.

The chain recombines TRBV6-2 or TRBV6-3 with TRBJ2-7; the match to TRBD2 covers 9 bases. Germline CDR1 reads MNHEY; CDR2 reads SVGEGT. Unmatched junction bases numbered 3, after V lost 0 bases and J lost 3 bases. There are 15 residues in the CDR3. CDR3 sequence reads: CASSYSASGDYEQYF. The DNA for the CDR3 is TGTGCCAGCAGTTACTCGGCTAGCGGGGACTACGAGCAGTACTTC.

The chain has TRBV6-5 and TRBJ1-5; a weak D match, TRBD1 (5 bases). Germline V gene sequence: CDR1 MNHEY, CDR2 SVGAGI. V lost 2 bases and J lost 2, with 7 bases in between. The CDR3 loop spans 14 amino acids. The CDR3 region is CASSYGAGNQPQHF. In nucleotides, the CDR3 is TGTGCCAGCAGTTACGGGGCAGGCAATCAGCCCCAGCATTTT.

This clonotype has more than one count but fewer than ten. The DNA is omitted, as the CDR3 cannot be located on it reliably, and the CDR3 follows TCRdb's listing. V gene TRBV6-2 or TRBV6-3 combines with J gene TRBJ2-1; the D call in the table, TRBD1, was not verified against the DNA. Germline V lookup: CDR1 MNHEY, CDR2 SVGEGT. The length of the CDR3 is 15 amino acids, counting both ends. The CDR3 spells CASSYFGTGNEKGFF.

This clonotype was seen more than once but under ten times. This rearrangement joins TRBV27 to TRBJ2-2; D may be TRBD2 (7 bases). CDR1 and CDR2 from the germline V gene are MNHEY and SMNVEV (reference sequence). This CDR3 spans 16 amino acids. V shed 8 bases and J shed 2 bases, with 18 bases lying between them. The DNA for the CDR3 is TGTGCCAGCCACTTGGGGGCTAGCGGAAACACCGGGGAGCTGTTTTTT. This translates into CASHLGASGNTGELFF.

This clonotype was counted between two and nine times. This chain uses TRBV24-1 with TRBJ2-1; D not certain. V was cut by 4 bases and J by 6 bases, with 6 bases left in between. The germline V gene encodes CDR1 KGHDR and CDR2 SFDVKD. The CDR3 loop spans 12 amino acids. Written as DNA, the CDR3 is TGTGCCACCAGTGAGACCGTCAATGAGCAGTTCTTC. Translation gives CATSETVNEQFF.

The sample holds a few counts of this clonotype. The V gene is TRBV19, the J gene TRBJ2-2; no clear D. The V gene lost 7 bases and the J gene lost 4 bases, with 16 bases spanning the gap. CDR1 and CDR2 (germline): LNHDA, SQIVND (reference sequence). The CDR3 spans 15 residues. CDR3: CASNSQGWVTGELFF. CDR3 nucleotides: TGTGCCAGTAATTCTCAAGGGTGGGTCACCGGGGAGCTGTTTTTT.

The chain links TRBV7-2 to TRBJ2-1; TRBD1 matches at 9 bases. V gave up 5 bases and J gave up 15 bases; unmatched junction bases: 8. Germline V gene lookup returns CDR1 SGHTA and CDR2 FQGNSA. CDR3 length: 12 residues. CDR3 amino acids: CASSRDRAELFF. Here the CDR3 DNA reads TGTGCCAGCAGCCGGGACAGGGCAGAACTGTTCTTC.

J is TRBJ2-6 and V is TRBV20-1; 8 bases match TRBD2. The germline V gene encodes CDR1 DFQATT and CDR2 SNEGSKA (reference sequence). The CDR3 length is 16 residues. V shed 6 bases and J 5 bases; nucleotides not matched to a gene: 12. The CDR3 region has the DNA TGCAGTGCCTGGACGGGGGGGACCGGTAGGGCCAACGTCCTGACTTTC. It yields the protein CSAWTGGTGRANVLTF.

This clonotype was counted a few times. The chain combines TRBV2 with TRBJ1-5; possibly TRBD1 for D (6 bases). The CDR3 covers 16 residues. With 4 bases removed from V and 0 bases from J, the gap between germline ends came to 13 bases. Looked up from germline, CDR1 is SNHLY and CDR2 is FYNNEI. CDR3 in DNA: TGTGCCAGCAGTGGTCAGGACAGCTATAGCAATCAGCCCCAGCATTTT. Protein product: CASSGQDSYSNQPQHF.